The next 7 T cell receptor beta chains were all read from a single sample in a study of human T cells and chemical hapten exposure. TCRdb used MiXCR to reprocess the RACE reads, holding one entry per CDR3 protein. The sample lists 35,000 to 55,000 distinct CDR3 sequences, roughly 10% seen once, with 14% in the top ten. Indicated time point: patch test 2, 6 weeks after DPC sensitization. Documented treatment: therapeutic diphenylcyclopropenone sensitization with weekly scalp DPC. The authors extracted total RNA from unfractionated whole blood. Material: whole blood, obtained in connection with sensitization to the hapten diphenylcyclopropenone (DPC). These receptors all come from a woman aged 25 to 39 with alopecia areata. Some clones in this sample may be carry-over from other donors' samples.

The sample holds many counts of this clonotype. The V gene is TRBV7-6, the J gene TRBJ1-4; unclear D gene. The CDR3 extends over 13 amino acids. Germline V CDR1 and CDR2: SGHVS, FNYEAQ. Trimming stripped 5 bases from V and 4 bases from J, with 8 bases between. CDR3 sequence: CASSPSGNEKLFF. For the CDR3, the DNA is TGTGCCAGCAGCCCCTCCGGTAATGAAAAACTGTTTTTT.

This clonotype occurred a few times. An end of the junction differs from the germline gene, which may be a read error. This chain joins TRBV7-7 and TRBJ2-1, with TRBD1 matching 8 bases. The CDR3 sequence is 14 residues long. Germline V CDR1 and CDR2: SSHAT, FNYEAQ (reference sequence). The DNA for the CDR3 is TGTGCTAGCAGCCCTTGGGACAGGTGGAATGAGCAGTTCTTC. Protein product: CASSPWDRWNEQFF.

There are many counts of this clonotype. The CDR3 region has the DNA TGTGCCAGCAGCGTAGGGGTTGAGTTAGCCAAAAACATTCAGTACTTC. It yields the protein CASSVGVELAKNIQYF. This sequence joins TRBV9 and TRBJ2-4; D is undetermined. Trimming left V 0 bases short and J 0 bases short, with 10 bases between. The CDR3 extends over 16 amino acids. CDR1 is SGDLS and CDR2 is YYNGEE in the germline V gene.

The sample holds a few counts of this clonotype. This chain connects TRBV3-1 to TRBJ2-7; 8 nucleotides align to TRBD2. The junction had 7 bases not matched to a gene; V was cut back by 1 base and J by 5 bases. The CDR3 spans 15 residues. Germline V gives CDR1 LGHDT, CDR2 YNNKEL (reference sequence). In DNA form, the CDR3 reads TGTGCCAGCAGCCAAGGAGCGGGGGTTGGGAACGAGCAGTACTTC. Translating gives CASSQGAGVGNEQYF.

This sequence joins TRBV12-3 or TRBV12-4 and TRBJ2-7; 12 bases are shared with TRBD1. This CDR3 comprises 14 residues. Trimming removed 3 bases from V and 5 bases from J; junction bases left unmatched: 2. CDR3 protein: CASSFRDRGHEQYF. The CDR3 coding sequence is TGTGCCAGCAGTTTTAGGGACAGGGGGCACGAGCAGTACTTC.

The J gene is TRBJ2-7, the V gene TRBV7-2; D call uncertain. CDR1 and CDR2 from the germline V gene are SGHTA and FQGNSA. V was shortened by 1 base and J by 6 bases, with 13 bases between the two germline ends. The CDR3 runs to 14 residues. In nucleotides, the CDR3 is TGTGCCAGCAGCTTAGTCCCCGAAGGGTCCGAGCAGTACTTC. It codes for CASSLVPEGSEQYF. The full variable domain, with the rest looked up from reference TRBV7-2 and TRBJ2-7, is GAGVSQSPSNKVTEKGKDVELRCDPISGHTALYWYRQSLGQGLEFLIYFQGNSAPDKSGLPSDRFSAERTGGSVSTLTIQRTQQEDSAVYLCASSLVPEGSEQYFGPGTRLTVT.

This clonotype showed up just a few times. The J gene is TRBJ2-6, the V gene TRBV5-1, with unresolved D. The V and J ends lost 0 bases and 10 bases respectively, with 5 bases between them. This CDR3 is 12 amino acids long. Germline CDR1 is SGHRS and CDR2 is YFSETQ. The CDR3 DNA is TGCGCCAGCAGCTTGGAGGCAAACGTCCTGACTTTC. Translated: CASSLEANVLTF.